This TCR beta chain stems from a study of response to subunit inactivated influenza vaccine. TCRdb called the RT-PCR reads again in MiXCR, with one record for every CDR3 protein. The sample has some 600,000 distinct CDR3 sequences, about 15% seen once. This clonotype was detected a few times. Trimming pared 1 base from V and 6 bases from J, leaving 13 bases between. This CDR3 has 14 residues. Germline V gene lookup returns CDR1 SGHRS and CDR2 YFSETQ. This chain connects TRBV5-1 to TRBJ1-2, with a tentative D call TRBD1 (5 bases). The clonotype originates from a man aged 50-60 years who received an inactivated influenza vaccine. The material sequenced was PBMCs from blood, taken around 15 days before vaccination. CDR3 amino acids: CASSLMVAGDGYTF. In nucleotides, the CDR3 is TGCGCCAGCAGCTTGATGGTGGCGGGGGATGGCTACACCTTC.